These 20 T cell receptor beta chains share one sample of origin, sequenced in a study of CD8+CD57+ T cells in acquired aplastic anemia. Investigators profiled TCR beta VDJ and CDR3 from genomic DNA template. A single record per CDR3 protein comes from TCRdb applying MiXCR to the reads. This sample has 200,000 to 250,000 distinct CDR3 sequences; around 60% occur once, and the top ten carry 25% to 30%. Sequencing was done on a sample of sorted CD4+, CD8+, or CD8+CD57+ T cells (not recorded which) from PBMCs. These receptors all stem from a human donor in good health.

This clonotype has more than one count but fewer than ten. The chain recombines TRBV19 with TRBJ1-2; D ambiguous. Trimming shortened V by 0 bases and J by 4 bases, and 3 bases separated the two germline ends. Per germline, CDR1 LNHDA and CDR2 SQIVND (reference sequence). The CDR3 is 12 residues long. Here the CDR3 reads CASSIDSYGYTF. DNA of the CDR3: TGTGCCAGTAGTATAGACAGCTATGGCTACACCTTC.

The rearrangement uses TRBV7-8 and TRBJ1-3, with a tentative D call TRBD1 (5 bases). This CDR3 comprises 13 residues. Germline V gene data show CDR1 as SGHVS and CDR2 as FQNEAQ. V was pared by 6 bases and J by 4 bases, with 10 bases between. Written as DNA, the CDR3 is TGTGCCAGCAGGGGGGGGTGGGGAAACACCATATATTTT. It codes for CASRGGWGNTIYF.

This clonotype appeared many times. V gene TRBV4-1 combines with J gene TRBJ2-1; TRBD2 agrees at 9 bases. V gave up 0 bases and J gave up 9 bases; unmatched junction bases: 6. Germline CDR1 reads MGHRA; CDR2 reads YSYEKL. This CDR3 is built from 15 residues. CDR3 bases: TGCGCCAGCAGCCAAGATAAGGGACTAGCTTTTGAGCAGTTCTTC. This sequence encodes CASSQDKGLAFEQFF.

This chain joins TRBV3-1 and TRBJ1-4; D remains unclear. The germline gives CDR1 LGHDT, CDR2 YNNKEL (reference sequence). V was pared by 8 bases and J by 8 bases, with 24 bases between. The CDR3 runs 16 residues. CDR3 protein: CASGDSPSVGVEKLFF. The CDR3 DNA reads TGTGCCAGCGGGGATTCGCCCTCAGTCGGGGTCGAAAAACTGTTTTTT.

Many counts were recorded for this clonotype. This chain uses TRBV9 with TRBJ2-5; unclear D gene. Germline CDR1 SGDLS, CDR2 YYNGEE. Trimming stripped 0 bases from V and 4 bases from J, with 7 bases between. There are 13 residues in the CDR3. CDR3 sequence: CASSVVPIETQYF. In nucleotides, the CDR3 is TGTGCCAGCAGCGTAGTCCCGATAGAGACCCAGTACTTC.

The V call is TRBV7-2, the J call TRBJ2-7; 11 positions match TRBD1. The CDR3 is 14 amino acids. CDR1 is SGHTA and CDR2 is FQGNSA in the germline V gene. The V segment lost 6 bases and the J segment 7 bases; nucleotides outside the gene matches: 8. CDR3 residues: CASSPGQGADEQYF. DNA for the CDR3: TGTGCCAGCAGTCCCGGACAGGGGGCAGATGAGCAGTACTTC.

The chain employs TRBV20-1 and TRBJ2-6; unclear D gene. The CDR3 runs 16 residues. The V end lost 3 bases, the J end lost 2 bases, and 14 bases lay between the germline ends. Germline V lookup: CDR1 DFQATT, CDR2 SNEGSKA (reference sequence). The CDR3: CSARGGILAGANVLTF. DNA of the CDR3: TGCAGTGCTAGGGGTGGAATTCTGGCTGGGGCCAACGTCCTGACTTTC.

This clonotype has a single count. The V call is TRBV15, the J call TRBJ1-5; a weak D match, TRBD1 (5 bases). This CDR3 contains 17 residues. V was clipped by 0 bases and J by 3 bases, with 15 bases between them. Germline loops: CDR1 LNHNV, CDR2 YYDKDF (reference sequence). The chain's CDR3 is CATSRDGGGNNNQPQHF. In DNA, the CDR3 is TGTGCCACCAGCAGAGATGGGGGAGGGAACAACAATCAGCCCCAGCATTTT.

V usage is TRBV24-1 and J usage is TRBJ2-7; D is perhaps TRBD2 (5 bases). V lost 3 bases and J lost 5, with 13 bases in between. The CDR3 extends over 14 amino acids. Germline V gene data show CDR1 as KGHDR and CDR2 as SFDVKD. CDR3 nucleotides: TGTGCCACCAGTGATAACCGGGGATCGGACGAGCAGTACTTC. Amino acid sequence: CATSDNRGSDEQYF.

The chain uses TRBV24-1 and TRBJ2-3; D gene uncertain. The CDR3 sequence is 12 residues long. Trimming took 1 base from V and 4 from J, leaving 2 bases between them. The V gene's germline CDR1 is KGHDR and CDR2 SFDVKD. The CDR3 DNA reads TGTGCCACCAGTGATTTTTCAGATACGCAGTATTTT. Its translation is CATSDFSDTQYF.

This clonotype was seen only once. This chain joins TRBV7-2 and TRBJ2-6; possibly TRBD2 for D (6 bases). Trimming stripped 4 bases from V and 4 bases from J, with 11 bases between. The length of the CDR3 is 15 residues. Germline V gives CDR1 SGHTA, CDR2 FQGNSA. CDR3 sequence reads: CASSSGDAGANVLTF. The CDR3 DNA follows: TGTGCCAGCAGCTCGGGGGACGCGGGGGCCAACGTCCTGACTTTC.

This clonotype has more than one count but fewer than ten. CDR3 coding DNA: TGTGCCAGCAGCGGGACAGGGCGTTCACCCCTCCACTTT. Translating it yields CASSGTGRSPLHF. The gene calls are TRBV6-4 and TRBJ1-6; 9 bases line up with TRBD1. The germline V gene has CDR1 MRHNA and CDR2 SNTAGT. This CDR3 spans 13 amino acids. With 6 bases clipped from V and 9 bases from J, the junction kept 3 bases outside the gene matches.

The V and J genes are TRBV28 and TRBJ2-2; the D gene is possibly TRBD2 (5 bases). The CDR3 runs to 13 residues. Germline values: CDR1 MDHEN, CDR2 SYDVKM. V lost 3 bases and J lost 4, with 6 bases in between. DNA of the CDR3: TGTGCCAGCAGTTTTCGGGGCACCGGGGAGCTGTTTTTT. Encoded protein: CASSFRGTGELFF.

This clonotype was seen more than once but under ten times. V is TRBV5-1 and J is TRBJ2-7, with D perhaps TRBD2 (7 bases). V was clipped by 4 bases and J by 7 bases, with 18 bases between them. This CDR3 spans 14 amino acids. The V gene's germline CDR1 is SGHRS and CDR2 YFSETQ. In nucleotides, the CDR3 is TGCGCCAGCAGCGTACTTGGAGGGGGGGAGGAGCAGTACTTC. Translating it yields CASSVLGGGEEQYF.

This clonotype was seen many times. V usage is TRBV6-6 and J usage is TRBJ2-5; TRBD2 is a possible D gene (5 bases). CDR1 and CDR2 from the germline V gene are MNHNY and SVGAGI (reference sequence). With 0 bases removed from V and 5 bases from J, the gap between germline ends came to 10 bases. The CDR3 totals 14 residues. The CDR3 loop is CASSYSRGQETQYF. DNA for the CDR3: TGTGCCAGCAGTTACTCGCGAGGGCAGGAGACCCAGTACTTC.

V and J are TRBV5-1 and TRBJ1-4; the D gene is possibly TRBD1 (6 bases). Germline V gene data show CDR1 as SGHRS and CDR2 as YFSETQ. The CDR3 is made up of 16 amino acids. Trimming pared 4 bases from V and 5 bases from J, leaving 18 bases between. The CDR3 sequence is CASSPTLQGRNEKLFF. The DNA for the CDR3 is TGCGCCAGCAGCCCAACCTTACAGGGCCGAAATGAAAAACTGTTTTTT.

J is TRBJ2-3 and V is TRBV2; maybe TRBD1 (6 bases). Germline CDR1 SNHLY, CDR2 FYNNEI. The CDR3 is 15 amino acids. V lost 5 bases to trimming and J lost 3 bases, with 15 bases between them. CDR3 protein: CASSFDRLRTDTQYF. CDR3 nucleotide sequence: TGTGCCAGCAGTTTCGACAGGCTTCGGACAGATACGCAGTATTTT.

In its sample, this clonotype was seen a few times. This sequence joins TRBV11-3 and TRBJ2-5, with 8 bases matching TRBD1. Germline CDR1 SGHNT, CDR2 YENEEA. The CDR3 totals 13 residues. The V segment lost 5 bases and the J segment 5 bases; nucleotides outside the gene matches: 4. The CDR3 nucleotides are TGTGCCAGCAGCCAGGGGGCACGGGAGACCCAGTACTTC. It codes for CASSQGARETQYF.

This clonotype was observed many times. The genes are TRBV24-1 and TRBJ2-2, with 7 positions matching TRBD2. The CDR3 is 16 residues long. Germline V gene lookup returns CDR1 KGHDR and CDR2 SFDVKD. The V gene end was trimmed by 5 bases and the J gene end by 5 bases; junction bases not matched to a gene: 10. CDR3 amino acids: CATSVGRGVRTGELFF. CDR3 DNA sequence: TGTGCCACCAGTGTTGGGAGGGGAGTAAGGACCGGGGAGCTGTTTTTT.

The rearrangement joins TRBV7-8 to TRBJ1-5; no firm D call. Trimming took off 8 bases at V and 0 bases at J, with 8 bases between the two ends. The length of the CDR3 is 13 residues. Germline-derived CDR1 and CDR2 are SGHVS and FQNEAQ. This CDR3 is CASGTVSNQPQHF. The CDR3 DNA sequence: TGTGCCAGCGGAACAGTTAGCAATCAGCCCCAGCATTTT.